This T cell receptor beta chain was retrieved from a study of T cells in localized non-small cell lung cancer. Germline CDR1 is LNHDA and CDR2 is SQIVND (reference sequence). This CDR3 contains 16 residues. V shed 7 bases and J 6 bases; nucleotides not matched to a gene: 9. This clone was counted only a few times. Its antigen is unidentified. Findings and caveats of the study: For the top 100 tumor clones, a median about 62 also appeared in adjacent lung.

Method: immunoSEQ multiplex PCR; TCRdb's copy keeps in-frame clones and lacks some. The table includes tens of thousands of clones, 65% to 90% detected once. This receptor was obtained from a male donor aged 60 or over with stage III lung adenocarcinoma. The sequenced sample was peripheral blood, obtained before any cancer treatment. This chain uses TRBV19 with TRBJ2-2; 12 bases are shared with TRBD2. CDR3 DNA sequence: TGTGCCAGTACCCAACACTCTAGCGGGAGGGCCGGGGAGCTGTTTTTT. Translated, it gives CASTQHSSGRAGELFF.